This T cell receptor (beta chain) is drawn from a study of T cell repertoires in cytomegalovirus infection (dated by TCRdb to between 2017 and 2020). Regarding the study in general: The HLA type of each donor mattered for the analysis, because public TCR beta signatures pointed to carriage of CMV infection along with the matching HLA type.

The study at large found these results: Carriers of CMV infection plus the relevant HLA type were discriminated by the cumulative frequency of public TCR beta family members in the study cohort and in an independent 352-donor cohort. The ex vivo response was dominated by HLA-C-restricted CMV-specific TCR beta clonotypes, and the single most frequent clonotype in two of eight donors was supplied by these HLA-C-restricted clonotypes.

From cysteine to phenylalanine, the CDR3 is 20 amino acids long. Left in the record is the CDR3 DNA by itself, 60 bases read in frame from the first base. The germline ends are 31 bases apart after V is trimmed by 4 bases and J by 4 bases. The germline V gene sets CDR1 to SGHVS and CDR2 to FNYEAQ. Sequencing relied on an Illumina HiSeq 1500. Using fastp trimming at Q25 and MiXCR clonotype assembly, TCRdb reanalyzed the public sequencing data and kept in-frame beta chains. CDR3 protein sequences are deduplicated, and each keeps its most common genes and DNA. This sample holds more than 85,000 distinct CDR3 sequences; 16% were observed only once. The top ten clonotypes cover 8% of the sample. With regard to this clonotype: What this receptor recognizes is not known. No quality values exist for individual bases; no much larger clone is one base distant.

The V gene is TRBV7-6 and the J gene is TRBJ1-1; the D gene remains uncertain. The sequence was obtained from a human donor in good health (CMV status not recorded). Some clones in this sample may be carry-over from other donors' samples. The sample comprised PBMCs. The DNA sequence is given as TGTGCCAGCAGCTCCCCGGTTGGCAGGCCGAAGGACGAAGTGGGCACTGAAGCTTTCTTT. Translation gives CASSSPVGRPKDEVGTEAFF.